This T cell receptor (beta chain) was profiled in a study of cytomegalovirus exposure and HLA in healthy donors. PCR primers comprised 60 Vbeta and 13 Jbeta primers. Sequencing used immunoSEQ multiplex PCR; TCRdb keeps in-frame clones, though not all of them. The table shows approximately 87,000 clones, with approximately 84% occurring only once. The germline V gene has CDR1 MNHEY and CDR2 SMNVEV (reference sequence). The CDR3 runs 15 residues. The J segment lost 1 base and the V segment lost 3 bases, leaving 4 bases of the junction unmatched. The chain employs TRBV27 and TRBJ2-7, with TRBD2 matching 9 bases. This clonotype was sampled from a woman between 18 and 29 years old in good health and CMV-seropositive. The sequenced sample consisted of PBMCs. The DNA for the CDR3 is TGTGCCAGCAGTTTGCTAGCGGGGAGGTCCTACGAGCAGTACTTC. Protein sequence: CASSLLAGRSYEQYF.